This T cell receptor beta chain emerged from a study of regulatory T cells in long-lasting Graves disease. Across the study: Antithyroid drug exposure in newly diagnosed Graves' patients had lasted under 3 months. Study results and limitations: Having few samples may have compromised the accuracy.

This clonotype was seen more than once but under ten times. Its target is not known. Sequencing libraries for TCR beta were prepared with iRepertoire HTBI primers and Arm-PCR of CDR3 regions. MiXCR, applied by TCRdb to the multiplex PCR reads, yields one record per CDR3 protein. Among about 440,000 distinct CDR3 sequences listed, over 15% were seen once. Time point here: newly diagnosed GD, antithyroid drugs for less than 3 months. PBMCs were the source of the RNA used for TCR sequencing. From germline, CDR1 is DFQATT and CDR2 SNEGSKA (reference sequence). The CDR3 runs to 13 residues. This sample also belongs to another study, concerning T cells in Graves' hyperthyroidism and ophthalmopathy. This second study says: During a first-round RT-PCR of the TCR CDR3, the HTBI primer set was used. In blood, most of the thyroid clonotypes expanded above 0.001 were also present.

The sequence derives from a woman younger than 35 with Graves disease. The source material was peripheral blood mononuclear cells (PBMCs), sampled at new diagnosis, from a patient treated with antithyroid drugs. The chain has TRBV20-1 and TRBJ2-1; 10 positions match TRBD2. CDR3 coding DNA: TGCAGCGAAATAGCGGGAGGCTACAATGAGCAGTTCTTC. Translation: CSEIAGGYNEQFF.